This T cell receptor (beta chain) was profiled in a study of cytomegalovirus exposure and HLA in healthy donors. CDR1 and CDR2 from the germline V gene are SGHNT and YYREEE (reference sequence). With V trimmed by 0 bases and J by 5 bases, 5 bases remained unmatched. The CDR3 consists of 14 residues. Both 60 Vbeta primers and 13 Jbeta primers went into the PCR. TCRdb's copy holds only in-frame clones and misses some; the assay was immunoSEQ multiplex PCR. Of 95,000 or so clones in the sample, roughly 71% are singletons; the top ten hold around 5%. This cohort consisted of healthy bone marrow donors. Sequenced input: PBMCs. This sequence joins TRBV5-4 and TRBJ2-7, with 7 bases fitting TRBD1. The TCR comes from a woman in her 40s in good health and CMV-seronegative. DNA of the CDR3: TGTGCCAGCAGCTTGGCCAGGGGGTTGGACGAGCAGTACTTC. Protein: CASSLARGLDEQYF.